This is a list of T cell receptor beta chains from one sample in a study of PD-L1 blockade in urothelial cancer. The data were produced by immunoSEQ multiplex PCR, yet TCRdb's version contains in-frame clones alone and is incomplete. The data show 70,000 or so clones, roughly 90% seen once. Sequenced material: PBMCs, taken around atezolizumab (anti-PD-L1) treatment. The receptor set was obtained from a man aged 70-80 years with urothelial cancer. The CDR3 runs from the conserved cysteine through the conserved F or W. D genes are given only for firm matches. Part of the rows lack a size; the others show once, few, many or a class for expanded clones.

CDR3 protein	CDR3 DNA	D gene	clone size	V gene	J gene
CASSSPPALVAAQNGGYTF	TGTGCCAGCAGTTCCCCACCGGCCCTTGTGGCAGCACAAAACGGGGGCTACACCTTC	NA	once	TRBV28	TRBJ1-2
CASSSTSGRIFTGELFF	TGTGCCAGCAGCTCGACTAGCGGGAGGATTTTCACCGGGGAGCTGTTTTTT	TRBD2	NA	TRBV7-3	TRBJ2-2
CASSIVGQGARNQPQHF	TGTGCCAGTAGTATAGTGGGACAGGGGGCGAGGAATCAGCCCCAGCATTTT	TRBD1	NA	TRBV19	TRBJ1-5
CASSWGGYSGNTIYF	TGTGCCAGCAGCTGGGGGGGGTACAGCGGAAACACCATATATTTT	NA	NA	TRBV5-5	TRBJ1-3
CASSNTGDGNQPQHF	TGTGCCAGCAGTAATACAGGGGATGGAAATCAGCCCCAGCATTTT	TRBD1	once	TRBV6-1	TRBJ1-5
CASSFRGKNEKLFF	TGTGCCAGCAGCTTCAGGGGCAAGAATGAAAAACTGTTTTTT	NA	NA	TRBV11-2	TRBJ1-4
CASSVTGRAGTDTQYF	TGTGCCAGCAGCGTAACCGGGAGGGCAGGCACAGATACGCAGTATTTT	TRBD2	NA	TRBV9	TRBJ2-3
CASSLRQQETQYF	TGTGCCAGCTCACTTCGACAGCAAGAGACCCAGTACTTC	NA	NA	TRBV18	TRBJ2-5
CASSDGGWTDTQYF	TGTGCCAGCAGTGATGGCGGTTGGACAGATACGCAGTATTTT	NA	NA	TRBV9	TRBJ2-3
CASSLLTSGYEQYF	TGTGCCAGCAGCCTACTTACTAGCGGTTACGAGCAGTACTTC	TRBD2	NA	TRBV7-8	TRBJ2-7
CASSPSSAHPTSQHF	TGTGCCAGCTCTCCAAGCTCAGCGCACCCCACTTCCCAGCATTTT	NA	NA	TRBV18	TRBJ1-5
CASSYGTSGRRLGYEQYF	TGTGCCAGCAGCTACGGGACTAGCGGGAGGAGGCTCGGCTACGAGCAGTACTTC	TRBD2	NA	TRBV7-9	TRBJ2-7
CASSYLTGVSYEQYF	TGTGCCAGCAGTTACTTGACAGGGGTGTCCTACGAGCAGTACTTC	TRBD1	once	TRBV28	TRBJ2-7
CASSHTGYNGYTF	TGCGCCAGCAGCCATACAGGGTATAATGGCTACACCTTC	NA	NA	TRBV5-1	TRBJ1-2
CASRAQRDTDTQYF	TGCGCCAGCAGGGCCCAGCGGGACACAGATACGCAGTATTTT	TRBD2	NA	TRBV10-2	TRBJ2-3
CASSLTPVSGANVLTF	TGTGCCAGCAGCTTAACCCCGGTTTCTGGGGCCAACGTCCTGACTTTC	NA	NA	TRBV7-2	TRBJ2-6
CASSPGTSGRHSYNEQFF	TGTGCCAGCAGCCCTGGGACTAGCGGGAGGCACTCCTACAATGAGCAGTTCTTC	TRBD2	NA	TRBV5-4	TRBJ2-1
CASSRRPGQGNQPQHF	TGTGCCAGCAGCAGACGTCCGGGACAGGGAAATCAGCCCCAGCATTTT	TRBD1	NA	TRBV11-2	TRBJ1-5
CASRPTSGRAQSPDTQYF	TGTGCCAGCAGGCCCACTAGCGGGAGGGCCCAGTCCCCAGATACGCAGTATTTT	TRBD2	NA	TRBV7-9	TRBJ2-3
CASSTGGTGYGYTF	TGTGCCAGCAGTACAGGGGGAACGGGCTATGGCTACACCTTC	TRBD1	NA	TRBV6-4	TRBJ1-2
CASSGDYPRNEQFF	TGTGCCAGCAGTGGGGACTACCCCCGCAATGAGCAGTTCTTC	TRBD2	NA	TRBV2	TRBJ2-1
CAFQGSNYGYTF	TGTGCCTTCCAGGGATCTAACTATGGCTACACCTTC	NA	NA	TRBV30	TRBJ1-2
CASSLNYEQYF	TGTGCCAGCAGCCTTAACTACGAGCAGTACTTC	NA	NA	TRBV6-1	TRBJ2-7
CASSSPPGEQFF	TGCGCCAGCAGCTCCCCCCCCGGGGAGCAGTTCTTC	NA	NA	TRBV5-1	TRBJ2-1
CASNNGGDADTQYF	TGTGCCAGCAATAACGGGGGGGACGCAGATACGCAGTATTTT	TRBD2	NA	TRBV6-6	TRBJ2-3
CASSSDSYNEQFF	TGCGCCAGCAGCTCTGACAGCTACAATGAGCAGTTCTTC	NA	NA	TRBV5-1	TRBJ2-1
CASSLKTGGGNEQFF	TGTGCCAGCAGCTTGAAAACAGGGGGTGGGAATGAGCAGTTCTTC	TRBD1	NA	TRBV11-2	TRBJ2-1
CASSLAGQAYEQYF	TGTGCCAGCAGCTTAGCGGGCCAAGCCTACGAGCAGTACTTC	NA	NA	TRBV7-2	TRBJ2-7
CASSPQQGAGNTIYF	TGTGCCAGCTCACCACAACAGGGGGCTGGAAACACCATATATTTT	TRBD1	NA	TRBV18	TRBJ1-3
CASSITSGMTGNEQFF	TGTGCCAGCAGCATCACTAGCGGGATGACGGGCAATGAGCAGTTCTTC	TRBD2	once	TRBV9	TRBJ2-1
CASSLILAGGNEQYF	TGTGCCAGCAGTTTAATCCTAGCGGGAGGAAACGAGCAGTACTTC	TRBD2	NA	TRBV28	TRBJ2-7
CASSPLGLSSYNEQFF	TGTGCCAGCAGCCCCTTGGGCCTGAGCTCCTACAATGAGCAGTTCTTC	NA	NA	TRBV7-9	TRBJ2-1
CASASGVWTGELFF	TGTGCCAGCGCCTCAGGGGTATGGACCGGGGAGCTGTTTTTT	NA	NA	TRBV28	TRBJ2-2
CASSLQGSAGELFF	TGCGCCAGCAGCTTACAGGGTTCGGCCGGGGAGCTGTTTTTT	NA	once	TRBV5-1	TRBJ2-2
CAISPFRDISYEQYF	TGTGCCATCAGTCCCTTCCGGGACATCTCCTACGAGCAGTACTTC	NA	NA	TRBV10-3	TRBJ2-7
CASSIGTSGSGEQFF	TGTGCCAGCAGCATCGGGACTAGCGGGAGCGGTGAGCAGTTCTTC	TRBD2	NA	TRBV7-8	TRBJ2-1
CASSHPRSGGNTGELFF	TGTGCCAGCAGCCATCCGAGGAGCGGAGGAAACACCGGGGAGCTGTTTTTT	NA	few	TRBV7-9	TRBJ2-2
CATGTGFYNEQFF	TGTGCCACCGGGACAGGGTTCTACAATGAGCAGTTCTTC	TRBD1	NA	TRBV27	TRBJ2-1
CASSGGGQGPYEQYF	TGTGCCAGCAGCGGGGGAGGACAGGGACCGTACGAGCAGTACTTC	TRBD1	NA	TRBV9	TRBJ2-7
CASSLIWQNNQPQHF	TGTGCCAGCAGTTTAATTTGGCAAAACAATCAGCCCCAGCATTTT	NA	few	TRBV28	TRBJ1-5
CASSLRTGNTGELFF	TGCGCCAGCAGCTTGCGGACAGGGAACACCGGGGAGCTGTTTTTT	TRBD1	NA	TRBV5-1	TRBJ2-2
CASKSGGGSYEQYF	TGTGCCAGCAAATCCGGAGGGGGCAGCTACGAGCAGTACTTC	NA	once	TRBV27	TRBJ2-7
CASTLRQGNQPQHF	TGTGCCAGTACCCTAAGACAGGGCAATCAGCCCCAGCATTTT	NA	NA	TRBV19	TRBJ1-5
CASSLYGQGTDTQYF	TGTGCCAGCAGTTTATACGGACAGGGCACAGATACGCAGTATTTT	TRBD1	NA	TRBV28	TRBJ2-3
CASSDGSGISYEQYF	TGTGCCAGCAGCGACGGTAGCGGTATCTCCTACGAGCAGTACTTC	NA	NA	TRBV6-5	TRBJ2-7